This T cell receptor beta chain was recorded in a study of monozygotic twins with inflammatory bowel disease. CDR1 and CDR2 from the germline V gene are SGHTA and FQGNSA. There are 16 residues in the CDR3. TCRdb re-called the 5' RACE reads; every CDR3 protein appears as one record, without DNA. The sample features roughly 150,000 distinct CDR3 sequences, with 2.4% in its top ten. The clonotype originates from a human donor with ulcerative colitis or Crohn's disease, or a healthy co-twin of an affected twin (not recorded which). The rearrangement joins TRBV7-2 to TRBJ2-1; the TCRdb call, TRBD2, lacks DNA for checking. Source material: blood. The CDR3: CASSLGGATSGDEQFF.